This TCR beta chain was obtained from a study of blood T cell repertoires in COVID-19. CDR3 length equals 16 residues. Per germline, CDR1 SGHAT and CDR2 FQNNGV. V was clipped by 1 base and J by 2 bases, with 14 bases between them. The protocol was immunoSEQ multiplex PCR, while the TCRdb copy is restricted to in-frame clones and leaves out a portion. The sample shows under 110,000 clones, about 89% of them seen only once. Sequencing was done on a sample of peripheral blood. The J gene is TRBJ1-1, the V gene TRBV11-2, with D possibly being TRBD1 (5 bases). This TCR was sampled from a man aged 50 to 60 with acute or convalescent COVID-19. The chain's CDR3 is CASSLGPGWGNTEAFF. Written as DNA, the CDR3 is TGTGCCAGCAGCTTAGGGCCAGGGTGGGGTAACACTGAAGCTTTCTTT.